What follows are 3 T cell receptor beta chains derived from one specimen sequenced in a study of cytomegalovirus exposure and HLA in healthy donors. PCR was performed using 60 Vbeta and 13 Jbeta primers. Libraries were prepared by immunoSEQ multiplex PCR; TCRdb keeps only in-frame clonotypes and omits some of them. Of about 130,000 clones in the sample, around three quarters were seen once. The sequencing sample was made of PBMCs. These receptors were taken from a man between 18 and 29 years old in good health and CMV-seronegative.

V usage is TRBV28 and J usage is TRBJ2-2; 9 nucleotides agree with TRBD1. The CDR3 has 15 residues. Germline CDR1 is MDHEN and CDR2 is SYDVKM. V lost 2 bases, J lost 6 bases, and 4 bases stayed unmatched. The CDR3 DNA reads TGTGCCAGCAGTTTAGGACAGGGGAAAGCCGGGGAGCTGTTTTTT. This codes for CASSLGQGKAGELFF. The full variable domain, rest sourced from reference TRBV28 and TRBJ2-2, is DVKVTQSSRYLVKRTGEKVFLECVQDMDHENMFWYRQDPGLGLRLIYFSYDVKMKEKGDIPEGYSVSREKKERFSLILESASTNQTSMYLCASSLGQGKAGELFFGEGSRLTVL.

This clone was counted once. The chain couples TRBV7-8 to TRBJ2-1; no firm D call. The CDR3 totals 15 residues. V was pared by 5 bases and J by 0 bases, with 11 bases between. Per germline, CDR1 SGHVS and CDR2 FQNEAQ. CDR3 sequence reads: CASSRERSSYNEQFF. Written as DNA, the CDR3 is TGTGCCAGCAGCCGCGAGAGGAGCTCCTACAATGAGCAGTTCTTC.

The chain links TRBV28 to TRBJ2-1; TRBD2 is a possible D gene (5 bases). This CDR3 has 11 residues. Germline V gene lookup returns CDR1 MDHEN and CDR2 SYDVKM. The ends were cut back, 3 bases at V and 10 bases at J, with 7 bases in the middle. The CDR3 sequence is CASSLDWEQFF. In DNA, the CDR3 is TGTGCCAGCAGTTTGGACTGGGAGCAGTTCTTC.